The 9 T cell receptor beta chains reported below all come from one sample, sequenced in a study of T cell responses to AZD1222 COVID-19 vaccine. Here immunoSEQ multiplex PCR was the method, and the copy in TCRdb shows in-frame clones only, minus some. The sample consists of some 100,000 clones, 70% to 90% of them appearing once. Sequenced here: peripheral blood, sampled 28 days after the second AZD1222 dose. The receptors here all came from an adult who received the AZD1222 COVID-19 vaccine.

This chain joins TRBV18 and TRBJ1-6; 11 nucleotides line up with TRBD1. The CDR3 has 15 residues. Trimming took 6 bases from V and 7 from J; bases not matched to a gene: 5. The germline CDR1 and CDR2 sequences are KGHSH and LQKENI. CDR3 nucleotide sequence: TGTGCCAGCTCGCCTGGGACAGGGGGAAATTCACCCCTCCACTTT. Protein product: CASSPGTGGNSPLHF.

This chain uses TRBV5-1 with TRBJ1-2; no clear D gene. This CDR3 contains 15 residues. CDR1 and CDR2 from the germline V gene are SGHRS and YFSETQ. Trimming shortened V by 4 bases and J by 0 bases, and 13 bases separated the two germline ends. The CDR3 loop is CASSPDGQPNYGYTF. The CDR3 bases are TGCGCCAGCAGCCCTGACGGGCAGCCTAACTATGGCTACACCTTC.

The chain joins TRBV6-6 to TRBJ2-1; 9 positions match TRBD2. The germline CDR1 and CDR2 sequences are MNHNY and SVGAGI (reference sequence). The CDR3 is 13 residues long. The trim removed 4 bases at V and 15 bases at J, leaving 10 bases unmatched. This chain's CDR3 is CASSWERGALRFF. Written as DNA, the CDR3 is TGTGCCAGCAGTTGGGAGCGGGGGGCCCTACGGTTCTTC.

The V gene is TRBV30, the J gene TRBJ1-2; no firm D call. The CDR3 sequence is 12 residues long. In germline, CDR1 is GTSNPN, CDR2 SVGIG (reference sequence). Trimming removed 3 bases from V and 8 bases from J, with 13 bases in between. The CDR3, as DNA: TGTGCCTGGAGGCGCAGCCGCGGCGGCTACACCTTC. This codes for CAWRRSRGGYTF.

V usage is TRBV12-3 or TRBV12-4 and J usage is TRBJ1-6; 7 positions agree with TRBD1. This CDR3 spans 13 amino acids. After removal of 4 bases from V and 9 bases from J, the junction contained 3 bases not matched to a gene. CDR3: CASSWTGGSPLHF. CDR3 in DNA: TGTGCCAGCAGTTGGACAGGAGGTTCACCCCTCCACTTT.

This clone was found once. CDR3 nucleotide sequence: TGTGCCAGTAGTATAAGCGGCCCCTGGACAGGCAGGGAGGATGGCTACACCTTC. It encodes CASSISGPWTGREDGYTF. The rearrangement joins TRBV19 to TRBJ1-2; 7 positions match TRBD1. There are 18 residues in the CDR3. J gave up 6 bases and V 2 bases, and 18 bases lay outside the gene matches. Germline-derived CDR1 and CDR2 are LNHDA and SQIVND (reference sequence).

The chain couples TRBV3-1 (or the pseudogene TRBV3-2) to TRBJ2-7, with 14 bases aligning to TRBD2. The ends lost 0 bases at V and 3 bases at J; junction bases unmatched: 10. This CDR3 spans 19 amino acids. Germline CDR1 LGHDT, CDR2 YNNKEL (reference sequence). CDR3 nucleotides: TGTGCCAGCAGCCAAGATCAGGAGACTAGCGGGAGGGGAGACTACGAGCAGTACTTC. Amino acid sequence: CASSQDQETSGRGDYEQYF.

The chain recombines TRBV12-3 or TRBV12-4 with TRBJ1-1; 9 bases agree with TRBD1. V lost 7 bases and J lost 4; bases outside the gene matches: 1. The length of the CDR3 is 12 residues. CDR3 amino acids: CASTDRGTEAFF. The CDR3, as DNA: TGTGCCAGCACGGACAGGGGCACTGAAGCTTTCTTT.

The CDR3, as DNA: TGTGCCTGGAGTGTACGGGGGAGCAAACTGTTTTTT. It encodes CAWSVRGSKLFF. The rearrangement links TRBV30 to TRBJ1-4; D possibly corresponds to TRBD1 (5 bases). CDR3 length: 12 amino acids. The V gene lost 0 bases and the J gene lost 11 bases, with 10 bases spanning the gap. Germline V CDR1 and CDR2: GTSNPN, SVGIG (reference sequence).